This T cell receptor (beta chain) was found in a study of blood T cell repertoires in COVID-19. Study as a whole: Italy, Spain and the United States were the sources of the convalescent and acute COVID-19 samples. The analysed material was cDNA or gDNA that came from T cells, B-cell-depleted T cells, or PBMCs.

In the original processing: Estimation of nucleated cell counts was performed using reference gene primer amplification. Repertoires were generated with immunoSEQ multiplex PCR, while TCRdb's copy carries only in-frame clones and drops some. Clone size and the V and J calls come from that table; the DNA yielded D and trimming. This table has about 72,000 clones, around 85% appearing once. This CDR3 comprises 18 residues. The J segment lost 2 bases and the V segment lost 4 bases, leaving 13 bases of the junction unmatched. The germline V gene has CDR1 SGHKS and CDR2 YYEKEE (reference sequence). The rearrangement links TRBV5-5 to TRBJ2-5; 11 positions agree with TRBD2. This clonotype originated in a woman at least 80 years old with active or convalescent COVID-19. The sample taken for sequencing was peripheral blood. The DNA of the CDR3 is TGTGCCAGCAGCCCGGACTTAGCGGGGGGGCCGCGTCAAGAGACCCAGTACTTC. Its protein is CASSPDLAGGPRQETQYF.